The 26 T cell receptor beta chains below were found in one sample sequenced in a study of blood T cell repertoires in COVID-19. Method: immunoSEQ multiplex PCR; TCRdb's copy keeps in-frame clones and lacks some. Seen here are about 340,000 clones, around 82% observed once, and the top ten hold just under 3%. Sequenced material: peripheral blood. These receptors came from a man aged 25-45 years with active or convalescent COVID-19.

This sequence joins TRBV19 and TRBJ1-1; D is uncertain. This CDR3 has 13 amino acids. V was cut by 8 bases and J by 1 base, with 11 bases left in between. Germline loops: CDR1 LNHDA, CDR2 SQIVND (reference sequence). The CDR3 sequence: CASEAGGNTEAFF. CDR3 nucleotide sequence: TGTGCCAGTGAAGCGGGAGGGAACACTGAAGCTTTCTTT.

CDR3 sequence (DNA): TGTGCCAGCAGCCCCACCCGCGGGGGGCCCCTAACCTACGAGCAGTACTTC. Its protein product is CASSPTRGGPLTYEQYF. The rearrangement joins TRBV11-3 to TRBJ2-7; 8 nucleotides align to TRBD2. The CDR3 runs 17 residues. Germline-derived CDR1 and CDR2 are SGHNT and YENEEA. V gave up 5 bases and J gave up 2 bases; unmatched junction bases: 14.

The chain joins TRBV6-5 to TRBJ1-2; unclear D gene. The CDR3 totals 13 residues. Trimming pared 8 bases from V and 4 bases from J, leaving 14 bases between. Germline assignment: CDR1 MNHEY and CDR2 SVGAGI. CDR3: CASGRPGSYGYTF. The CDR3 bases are TGTGCCAGCGGACGACCGGGAAGCTATGGCTACACCTTC.

CDR3 sequence: CASSFFLTPYQPQHF. The CDR3 DNA reads as TGTGCCAGCAGCTTCTTTCTGACACCCTATCAGCCCCAGCATTTT. J is TRBJ1-5 and V is TRBV7-7; the D is unclear. Germline assignment: CDR1 SSHAT and CDR2 FNYEAQ (reference sequence). V shed 3 bases and J shed 5 bases, with 14 bases lying between them. This CDR3 region has 15 residues.

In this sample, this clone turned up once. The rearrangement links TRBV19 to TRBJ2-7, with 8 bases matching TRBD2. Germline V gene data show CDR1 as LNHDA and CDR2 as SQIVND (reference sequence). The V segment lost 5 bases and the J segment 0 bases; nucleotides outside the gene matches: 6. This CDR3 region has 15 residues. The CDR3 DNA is TGTGCCAGTAGTGCGATAGCGGGGCTCTCCTACGAGCAGTACTTC. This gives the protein CASSAIAGLSYEQYF.

The CDR3 spells CASGWREGAEAFF. The DNA for the CDR3 is TGTGCCAGCGGCTGGCGGGAGGGAGCTGAAGCTTTCTTT. The chain recombines TRBV7-2 with TRBJ1-1; D gene unclear. Germline CDR1 is SGHTA and CDR2 is FQGNSA. The CDR3 runs 13 residues. V lost 8 bases and J lost 6, with 16 bases in between.

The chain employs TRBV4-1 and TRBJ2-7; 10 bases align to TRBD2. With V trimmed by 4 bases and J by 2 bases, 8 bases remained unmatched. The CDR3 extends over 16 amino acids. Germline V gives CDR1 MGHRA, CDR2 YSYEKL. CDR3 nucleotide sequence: TGCGCCAGCAGCCGACTAGCGGGCGTCCCCACCTACGAGCAGTACTTC. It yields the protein CASSRLAGVPTYEQYF.

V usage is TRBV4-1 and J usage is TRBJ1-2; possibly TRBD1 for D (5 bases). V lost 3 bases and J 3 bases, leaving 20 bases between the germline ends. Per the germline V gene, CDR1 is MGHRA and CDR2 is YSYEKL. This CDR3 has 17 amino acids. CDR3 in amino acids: CASSQTPEGRDYYGYTF. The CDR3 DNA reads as TGCGCCAGCAGCCAGACACCCGAGGGCAGGGACTACTATGGCTACACCTTC.

CDR3 region: CAPGRDIPGELFF. In nucleotides, the CDR3 is TGTGCCCCAGGGCGGGATATCCCCGGGGAGCTGTTTTTT. The chain recombines TRBV6-5 with TRBJ2-2; tentatively, D is TRBD2 (6 bases). Germline V gene sequence: CDR1 MNHEY, CDR2 SVGAGI. The CDR3 loop spans 13 amino acids. Trimming took off 11 bases at V and 6 bases at J, with 16 bases between the two ends.

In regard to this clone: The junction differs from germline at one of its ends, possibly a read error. The DNA for the CDR3 is TGTGCCAGCAGCGGGGGGGCCCCCAACTTC. Translation gives CASSGGAPNF. This chain links TRBV7-2 with TRBJ2-5; D might be TRBD2 (7 bases). CDR1 SGHTA and CDR2 FQGNSA come from the germline V gene. This CDR3 region has 10 residues.

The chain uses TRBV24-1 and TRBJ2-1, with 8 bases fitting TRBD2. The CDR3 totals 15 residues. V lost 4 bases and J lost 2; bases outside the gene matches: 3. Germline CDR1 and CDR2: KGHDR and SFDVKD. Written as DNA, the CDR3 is TGTGCCACCAGTGAGTCGGGGGGGCCCTACAATGAGCAGTTCTTC. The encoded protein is CATSESGGPYNEQFF.

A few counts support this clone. CDR3 sequence: CASSEINRNGNTIYF. In nucleotides, the CDR3 is TGTGCCAGTAGTGAAATCAACAGGAATGGAAACACCATATATTTT. J is TRBJ1-3 and V is TRBV19, with a possible D match to TRBD1 (5 bases). There are 15 residues in the CDR3. Trimming left V 5 bases short and J 3 bases short, with 14 bases between. Germline V lookup: CDR1 LNHDA, CDR2 SQIVND (reference sequence). The whole variable domain, remainder taken from reference TRBV19 and TRBJ1-3, is DGGITQSPKYLFRKEGQNVTLSCEQNLNHDAMYWYRQDPGQGLRLIYYSQIVNDFQKGDIAEGYSVSREKKESFPLTVTSAQKNPTAFYLCASSEINRNGNTIYFGEGSWLTVV.

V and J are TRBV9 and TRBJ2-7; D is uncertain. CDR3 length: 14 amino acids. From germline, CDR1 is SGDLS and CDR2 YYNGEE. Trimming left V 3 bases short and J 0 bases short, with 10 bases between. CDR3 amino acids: CASSALLLSYEQYF. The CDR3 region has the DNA TGTGCCAGCAGCGCCCTCCTCCTCTCCTACGAGCAGTACTTC. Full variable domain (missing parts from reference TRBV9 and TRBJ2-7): DSGVTQTPKHLITATGQRVTLRCSPRSGDLSVYWYQQSLDQGLQFLIQYYNGEERAKGNILERFSAQQFPDLHSELNLSSLELGDSALYFCASSALLLSYEQYFGPGTRLTVT.

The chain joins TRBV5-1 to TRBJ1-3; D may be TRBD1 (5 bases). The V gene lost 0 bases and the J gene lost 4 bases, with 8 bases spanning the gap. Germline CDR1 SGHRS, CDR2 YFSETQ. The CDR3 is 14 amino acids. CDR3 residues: CASSLATAGNTIYF. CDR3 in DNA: TGCGCCAGCAGCTTGGCGACAGCAGGAAACACCATATATTTT.

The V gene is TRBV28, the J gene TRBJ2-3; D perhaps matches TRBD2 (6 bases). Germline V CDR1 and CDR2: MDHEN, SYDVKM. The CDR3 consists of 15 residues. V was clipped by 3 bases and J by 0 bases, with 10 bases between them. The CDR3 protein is CASSLERVSTDTQYF. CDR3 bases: TGTGCCAGCAGTTTGGAGCGGGTGAGCACAGATACGCAGTATTTT.

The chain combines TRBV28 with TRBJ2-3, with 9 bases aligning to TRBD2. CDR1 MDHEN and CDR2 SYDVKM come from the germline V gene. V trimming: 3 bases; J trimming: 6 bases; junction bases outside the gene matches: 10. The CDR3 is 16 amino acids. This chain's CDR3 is CASSFTGTSSLDTQYF. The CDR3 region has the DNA TGTGCCAGCAGTTTCACCGGGACTAGCTCTTTGGATACGCAGTATTTT.

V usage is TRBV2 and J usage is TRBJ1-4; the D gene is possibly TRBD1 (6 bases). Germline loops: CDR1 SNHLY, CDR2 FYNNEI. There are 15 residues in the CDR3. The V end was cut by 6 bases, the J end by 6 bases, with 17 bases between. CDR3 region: CASSDRTAGDEKLFF. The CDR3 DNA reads TGTGCCAGCAGCGATAGGACAGCCGGGGATGAAAAACTGTTTTTT.

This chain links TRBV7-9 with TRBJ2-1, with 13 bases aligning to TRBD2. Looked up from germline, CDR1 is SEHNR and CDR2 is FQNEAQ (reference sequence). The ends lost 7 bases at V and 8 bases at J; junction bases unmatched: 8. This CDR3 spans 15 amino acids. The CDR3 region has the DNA TGTGCCAGCACCCCTGGACTAGCGGGAGTTCATGAGCAGTTCTTC. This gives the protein CASTPGLAGVHEQFF. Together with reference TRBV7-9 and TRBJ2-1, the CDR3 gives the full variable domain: DTGVSQNPRHKITKRGQNVTFRCDPISEHNRLYWYRQTLGQGPEFLTYFQNEAQLEKSRLLSDRFSAERPKGSFSTLEIQRTEQGDSAMYLCASTPGLAGVHEQFFGPGTRLTVL.

CDR3 in amino acids: CASSLSRVGSYNEQFF. The DNA for the CDR3 is TGTGCCAGCAGCTTATCGCGGGTTGGCTCCTACAATGAGCAGTTCTTC. The chain links TRBV7-2 to TRBJ2-1, with D tentatively TRBD2 (5 bases). This CDR3 is 16 amino acids long. Germline-derived CDR1 and CDR2 are SGHTA and FQGNSA. With 2 bases removed from V and 0 bases from J, the gap between germline ends came to 11 bases.

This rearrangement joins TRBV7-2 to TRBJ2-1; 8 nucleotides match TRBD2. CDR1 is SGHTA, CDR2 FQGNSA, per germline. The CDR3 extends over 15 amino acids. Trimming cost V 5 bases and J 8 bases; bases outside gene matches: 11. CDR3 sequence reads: CASSRGTRAFDEQFF. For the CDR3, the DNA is TGTGCCAGCAGCCGGGGGACTAGAGCTTTCGATGAGCAGTTCTTC.

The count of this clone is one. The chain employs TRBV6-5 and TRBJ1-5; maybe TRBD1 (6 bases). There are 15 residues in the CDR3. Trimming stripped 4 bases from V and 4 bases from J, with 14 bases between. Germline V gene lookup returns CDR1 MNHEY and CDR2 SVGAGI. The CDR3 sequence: CASSWGQGLNQPQHF. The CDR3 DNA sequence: TGTGCCAGCAGTTGGGGGCAAGGGTTGAATCAGCCCCAGCATTTT.

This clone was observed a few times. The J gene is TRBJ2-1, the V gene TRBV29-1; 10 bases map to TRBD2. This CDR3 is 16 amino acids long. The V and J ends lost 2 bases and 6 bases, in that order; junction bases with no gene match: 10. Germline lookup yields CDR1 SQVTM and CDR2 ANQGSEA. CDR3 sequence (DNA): TGCAGCGTTGAACGGTCTAGCGGGAGTTCCGGCAATGAGCAGTTCTTC. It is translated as CSVERSSGSSGNEQFF.

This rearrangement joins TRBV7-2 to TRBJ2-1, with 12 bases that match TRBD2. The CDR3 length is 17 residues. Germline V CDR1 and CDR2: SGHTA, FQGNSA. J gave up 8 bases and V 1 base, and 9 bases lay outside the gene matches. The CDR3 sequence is CASSLEDLAGGRDEQFF. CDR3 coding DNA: TGTGCCAGCAGCTTAGAGGACCTAGCGGGGGGGCGGGATGAGCAGTTCTTC.

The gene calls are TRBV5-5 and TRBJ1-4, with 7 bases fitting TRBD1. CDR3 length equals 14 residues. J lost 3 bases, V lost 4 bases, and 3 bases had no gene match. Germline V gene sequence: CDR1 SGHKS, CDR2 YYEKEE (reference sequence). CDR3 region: CASSLGTANEKLFF. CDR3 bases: TGTGCCAGCAGCCTCGGGACAGCTAATGAAAAACTGTTTTTT.

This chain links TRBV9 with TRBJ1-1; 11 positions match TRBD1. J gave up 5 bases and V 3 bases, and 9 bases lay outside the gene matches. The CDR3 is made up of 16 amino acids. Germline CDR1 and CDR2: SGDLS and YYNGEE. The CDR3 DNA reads TGTGCCAGCAGCGATGGAGGGGACAGGGGGTGGACTGAAGCTTTCTTT. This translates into CASSDGGDRGWTEAFF.

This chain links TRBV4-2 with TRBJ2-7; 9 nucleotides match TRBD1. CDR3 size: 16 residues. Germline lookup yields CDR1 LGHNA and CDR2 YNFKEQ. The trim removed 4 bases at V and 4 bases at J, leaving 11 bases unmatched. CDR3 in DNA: TGTGCCAGCAGCCGGGTTCCGGGACAGGGTCGTTACGAGCAGTACTTC. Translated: CASSRVPGQGRYEQYF.